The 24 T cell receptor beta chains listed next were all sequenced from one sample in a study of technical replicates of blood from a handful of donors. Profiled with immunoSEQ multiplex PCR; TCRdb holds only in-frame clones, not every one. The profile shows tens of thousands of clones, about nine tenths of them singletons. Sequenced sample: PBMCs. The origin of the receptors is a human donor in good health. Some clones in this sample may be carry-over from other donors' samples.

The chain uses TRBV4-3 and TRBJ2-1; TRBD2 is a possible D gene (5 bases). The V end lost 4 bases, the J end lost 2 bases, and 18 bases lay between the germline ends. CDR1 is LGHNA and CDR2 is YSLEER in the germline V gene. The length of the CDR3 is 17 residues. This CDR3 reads CASSPQSETIAYNEQFF. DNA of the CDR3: TGCGCCAGCAGCCCCCAGTCGGAGACTATAGCCTACAATGAGCAGTTCTTC.

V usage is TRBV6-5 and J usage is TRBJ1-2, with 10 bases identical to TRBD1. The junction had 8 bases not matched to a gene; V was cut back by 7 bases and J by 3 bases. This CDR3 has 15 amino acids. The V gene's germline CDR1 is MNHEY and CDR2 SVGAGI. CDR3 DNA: TGTGCCAGCAAGAGGGCGACAGGGGGCCACTATGGCTACACCTTC. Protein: CASKRATGGHYGYTF.

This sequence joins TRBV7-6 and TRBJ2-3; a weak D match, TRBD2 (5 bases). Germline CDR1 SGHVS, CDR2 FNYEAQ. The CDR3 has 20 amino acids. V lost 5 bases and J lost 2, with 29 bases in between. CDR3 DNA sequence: TGTGCCAGCAGCGAAGTAGGTTGGGGTTCGGCAGCGGCCAACACAGATACGCAGTATTTT. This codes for CASSEVGWGSAAANTDTQYF.

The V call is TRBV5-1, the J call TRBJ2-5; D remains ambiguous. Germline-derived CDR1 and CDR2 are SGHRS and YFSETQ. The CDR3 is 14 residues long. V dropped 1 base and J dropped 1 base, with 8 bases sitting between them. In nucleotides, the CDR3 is TGCGCCAGCAGCTTGTTGACTGCCCAAGAGACCCAGTACTTC. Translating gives CASSLLTAQETQYF.

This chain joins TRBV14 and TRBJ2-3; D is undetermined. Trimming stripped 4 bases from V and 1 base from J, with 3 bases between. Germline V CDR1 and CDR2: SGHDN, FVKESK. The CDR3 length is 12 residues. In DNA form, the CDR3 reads TGTGCCAGCAGCCCGGGCACAGATACGCAGTATTTT. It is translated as CASSPGTDTQYF.

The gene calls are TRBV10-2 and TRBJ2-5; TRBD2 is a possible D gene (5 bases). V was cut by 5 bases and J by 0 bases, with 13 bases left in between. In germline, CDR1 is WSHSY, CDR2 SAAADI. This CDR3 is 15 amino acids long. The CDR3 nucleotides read TGCGCCAGCAGTCCCCTGGACTTCAACCAAGAGACCCAGTACTTC. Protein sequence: CASSPLDFNQETQYF.

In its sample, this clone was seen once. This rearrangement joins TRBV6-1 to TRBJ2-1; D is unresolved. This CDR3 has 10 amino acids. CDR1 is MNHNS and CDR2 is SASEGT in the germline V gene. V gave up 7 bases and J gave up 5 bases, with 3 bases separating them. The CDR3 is CASTNNEQFF. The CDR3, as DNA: TGTGCCAGCACTAACAATGAGCAGTTCTTC.

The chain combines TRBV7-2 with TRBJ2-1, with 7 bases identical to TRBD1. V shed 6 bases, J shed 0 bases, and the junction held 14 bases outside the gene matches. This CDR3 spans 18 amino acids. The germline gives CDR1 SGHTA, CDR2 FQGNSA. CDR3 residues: CASSKSGGQLYSYNEQFF. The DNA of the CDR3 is TGTGCCAGCAGTAAAAGTGGGGGACAGTTATACTCCTACAATGAGCAGTTCTTC. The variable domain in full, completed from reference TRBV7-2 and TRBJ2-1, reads GAGVSQSPSNKVTEKGKDVELRCDPISGHTALYWYRQSLGQGLEFLIYFQGNSAPDKSGLPSDRFSAERTGGSVSTLTIQRTQQEDSAVYLCASSKSGGQLYSYNEQFFGPGTRLTVL.

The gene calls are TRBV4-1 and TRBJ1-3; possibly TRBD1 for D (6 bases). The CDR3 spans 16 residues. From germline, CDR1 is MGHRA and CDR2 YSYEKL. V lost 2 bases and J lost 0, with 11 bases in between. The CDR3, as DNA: TGCGCCAGCAGCCAAAGGACAGATTCCTCTGGAAACACCATATATTTT. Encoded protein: CASSQRTDSSGNTIYF.

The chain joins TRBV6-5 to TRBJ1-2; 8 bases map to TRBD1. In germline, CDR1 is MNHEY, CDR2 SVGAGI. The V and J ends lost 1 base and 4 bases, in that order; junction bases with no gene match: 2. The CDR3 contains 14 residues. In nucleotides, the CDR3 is TGTGCCAGCAGTTACTACAGGGGGACCTATGGCTACACCTTC. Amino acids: CASSYYRGTYGYTF.

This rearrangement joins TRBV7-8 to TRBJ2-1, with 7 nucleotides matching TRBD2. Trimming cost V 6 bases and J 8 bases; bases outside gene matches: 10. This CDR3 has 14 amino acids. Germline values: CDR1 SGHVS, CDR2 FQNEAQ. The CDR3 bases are TGTGCCAGCAGGGGCCCGGTTGGGGGGGATGAGCAGTTCTTC. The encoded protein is CASRGPVGGDEQFF.

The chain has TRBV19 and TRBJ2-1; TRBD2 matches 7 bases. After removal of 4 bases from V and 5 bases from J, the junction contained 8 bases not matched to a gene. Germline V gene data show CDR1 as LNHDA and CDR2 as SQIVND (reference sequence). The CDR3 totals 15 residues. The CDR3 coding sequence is TGTGCCAGTAGTAGGCCTAGCGGCCTGGACAATGAGCAGTTCTTC. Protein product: CASSRPSGLDNEQFF.

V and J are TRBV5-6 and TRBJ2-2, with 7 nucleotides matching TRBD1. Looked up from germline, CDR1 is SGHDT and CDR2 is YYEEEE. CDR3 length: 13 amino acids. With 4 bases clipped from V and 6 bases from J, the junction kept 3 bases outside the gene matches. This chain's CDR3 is CASSRGPPGELFF. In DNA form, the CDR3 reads TGTGCCAGCAGCAGGGGGCCCCCCGGGGAGCTGTTTTTT.

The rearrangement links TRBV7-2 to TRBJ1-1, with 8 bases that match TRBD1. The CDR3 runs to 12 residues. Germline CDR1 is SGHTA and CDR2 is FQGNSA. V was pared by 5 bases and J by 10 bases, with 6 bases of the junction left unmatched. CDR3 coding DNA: TGTGCCAGCAGCGAGGACAGGGTTGGAGCTTTCTTT. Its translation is CASSEDRVGAFF.

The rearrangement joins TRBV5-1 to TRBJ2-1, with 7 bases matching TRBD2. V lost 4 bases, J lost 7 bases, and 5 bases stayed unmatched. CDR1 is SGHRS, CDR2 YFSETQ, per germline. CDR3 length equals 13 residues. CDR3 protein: CASSQGTKNEQFF. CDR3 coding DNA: TGCGCCAGCAGCCAAGGGACTAAAAATGAGCAGTTCTTC.

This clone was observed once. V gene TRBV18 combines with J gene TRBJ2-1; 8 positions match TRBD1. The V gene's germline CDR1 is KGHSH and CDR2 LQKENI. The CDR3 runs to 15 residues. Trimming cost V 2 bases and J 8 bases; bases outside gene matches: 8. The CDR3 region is CASSPGQGASDEQFF. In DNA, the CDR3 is TGTGCCAGCTCACCAGGGCAGGGGGCGTCGGATGAGCAGTTCTTC.

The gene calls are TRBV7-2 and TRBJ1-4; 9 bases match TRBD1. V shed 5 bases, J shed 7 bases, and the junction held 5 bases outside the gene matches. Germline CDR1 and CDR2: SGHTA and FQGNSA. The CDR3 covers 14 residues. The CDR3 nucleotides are TGTGCCAGCAGCCTGACAGGGGGAGGTGAAAAACTGTTTTTT. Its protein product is CASSLTGGGEKLFF.

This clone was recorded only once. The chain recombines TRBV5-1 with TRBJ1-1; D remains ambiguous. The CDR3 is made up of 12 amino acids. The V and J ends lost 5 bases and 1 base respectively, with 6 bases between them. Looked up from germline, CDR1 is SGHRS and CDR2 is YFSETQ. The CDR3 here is CASSAGNTEAFF. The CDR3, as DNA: TGCGCCAGCAGTGCCGGGAACACTGAAGCTTTCTTT.

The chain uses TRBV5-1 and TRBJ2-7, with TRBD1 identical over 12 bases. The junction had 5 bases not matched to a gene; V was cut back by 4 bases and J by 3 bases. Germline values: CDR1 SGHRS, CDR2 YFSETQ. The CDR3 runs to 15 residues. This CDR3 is CASSGGTGGDYEQYF. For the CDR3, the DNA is TGCGCCAGCAGCGGGGGGACAGGGGGCGACTACGAGCAGTACTTC.

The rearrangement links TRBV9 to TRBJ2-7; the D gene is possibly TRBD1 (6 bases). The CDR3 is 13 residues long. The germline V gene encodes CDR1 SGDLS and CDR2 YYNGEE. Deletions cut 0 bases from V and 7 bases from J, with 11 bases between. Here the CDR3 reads CASSVEGVGEQYF. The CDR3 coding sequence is TGTGCCAGCAGCGTAGAGGGGGTGGGGGAGCAGTACTTC. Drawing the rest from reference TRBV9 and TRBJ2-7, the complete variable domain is DSGVTQTPKHLITATGQRVTLRCSPRSGDLSVYWYQQSLDQGLQFLIQYYNGEERAKGNILERFSAQQFPDLHSELNLSSLELGDSALYFCASSVEGVGEQYFGPGTRLTVT.

In DNA form, the CDR3 reads TGTGCCAACACCGGGACTAGCGGGAGTGGTGAGTACTTC. This encodes CANTGTSGSGEYF. The V gene is TRBV9, the J gene TRBJ2-7, with TRBD2 matching 14 bases. This CDR3 is 13 amino acids long. From germline, CDR1 is SGDLS and CDR2 YYNGEE. V lost 9 bases to trimming and J lost 11 bases; unmatched junction nucleotides: 10.

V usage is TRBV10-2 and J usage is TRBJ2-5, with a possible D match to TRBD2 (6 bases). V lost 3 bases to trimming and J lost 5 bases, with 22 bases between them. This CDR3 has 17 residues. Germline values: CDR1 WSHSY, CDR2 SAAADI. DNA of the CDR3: TGCGCCAGCAGTGATTCGGCTAGCGTCGCGGTCGTGGAGACCCAGTACTTC. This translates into CASSDSASVAVVETQYF.

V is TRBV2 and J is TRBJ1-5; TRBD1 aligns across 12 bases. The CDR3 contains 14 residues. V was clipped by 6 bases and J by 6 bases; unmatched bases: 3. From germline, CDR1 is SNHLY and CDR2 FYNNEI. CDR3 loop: CASRGTGGGQPQHF. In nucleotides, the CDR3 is TGTGCCAGCAGGGGGACAGGGGGCGGTCAGCCCCAGCATTTT.

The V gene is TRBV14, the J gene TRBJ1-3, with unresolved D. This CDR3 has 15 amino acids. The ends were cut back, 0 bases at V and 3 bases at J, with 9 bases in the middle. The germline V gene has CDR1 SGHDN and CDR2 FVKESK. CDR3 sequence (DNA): TGTGCCAGCAGCCAAGATTTGGGAGATGGAAACACCATATATTTT. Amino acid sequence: CASSQDLGDGNTIYF.